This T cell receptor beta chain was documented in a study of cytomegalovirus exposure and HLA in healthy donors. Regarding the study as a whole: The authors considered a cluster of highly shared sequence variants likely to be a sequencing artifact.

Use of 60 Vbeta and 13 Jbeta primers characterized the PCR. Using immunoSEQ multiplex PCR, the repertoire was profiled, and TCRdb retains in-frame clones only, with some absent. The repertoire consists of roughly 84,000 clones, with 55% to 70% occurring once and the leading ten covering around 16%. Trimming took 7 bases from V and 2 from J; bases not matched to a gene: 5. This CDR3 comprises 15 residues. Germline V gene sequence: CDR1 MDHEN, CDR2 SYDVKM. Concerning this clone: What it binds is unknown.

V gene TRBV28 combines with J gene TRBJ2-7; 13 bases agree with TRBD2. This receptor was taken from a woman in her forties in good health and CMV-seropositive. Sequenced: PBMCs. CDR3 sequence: CASTQGTSGTYEQYF. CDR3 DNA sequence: TGTGCCAGCACCCAAGGGACTAGCGGGACCTACGAGCAGTACTTC.